The sequence of this T cell receptor beta chain was determined in a study of shared T cell receptors in the human thymus. Sequencing was performed with immunoSEQ multiplex PCR; in TCRdb, only in-frame clones are kept and a portion is missing. The sample lists approximately 580,000 clones, approximately 80% occurring once. Trimming shortened V by 0 bases and J by 6 bases, and 14 bases separated the two germline ends. This CDR3 region has 15 residues. The V gene's germline CDR1 is MNHEY and CDR2 SVGAGI. These same data were also listed under a study on human thymus T cells. This second report adds: Surgeons resected thymus tissue during corrective heart surgery. Within thymic and blood repertoires, V and J gene usage appeared to be biased.

The chain recombines TRBV6-5 with TRBJ1-2; maybe TRBD1 (6 bases). This TCR was recovered from a boy less than two years old with a congenital heart defect. Sequenced input: thymocytes. This CDR3 reads CASSYSSAGDNGYTF. The CDR3 coding sequence is TGTGCCAGCAGTTACTCGTCAGCAGGGGACAATGGCTACACCTTC.